The clone carrying this TCR beta chain was found once. This sample stems from a study of T cell responses to AZD1222 COVID-19 vaccine. Repertoires were generated with immunoSEQ multiplex PCR, while TCRdb's copy carries only in-frame clones and drops some. The repertoire holds about 140,000 clones, with 75% to 95% as singletons. The V gene end was trimmed by 7 bases and the J gene end by 8 bases; junction bases not matched to a gene: 7. The V gene's germline CDR1 is LNHDA and CDR2 SQIVND (reference sequence). The CDR3 runs to 12 residues. Source: peripheral blood, taken on day 0 of AZD1222 vaccination. The receptor was derived from an adult in good health. V gene TRBV19 combines with J gene TRBJ1-2, with 7 nucleotides matching TRBD1. DNA of the CDR3: TGTGCCAGTACTCATACAGGGGAGGGCTACACCTTC. It encodes CASTHTGEGYTF.